This entry describes one T cell receptor (beta chain). Its antigen has not been determined. Base quality data are lacking; no much larger clone is found one base away. Library construction relied on the immunoSEQ multiplex PCR assay. The table was pulled from immuneACCESS by TCRdb, which kept in-frame rearrangements only. Such tables lose some clones; where checked, under half of the loss comes from unresolved V genes, and the rest has no known cause. Across this sample there are more than 40,000 clones, with around 31% seen only once. Of the sample, 2.9% falls within the top ten clones. The data were taken from a study of tumour-infiltrating T cells in Burkitt lymphoma (TCRdb year 2020). About the study as a whole: The Burkitt lymphoma cohort comprised approximately 74 patients and spanned all epidemiological subtypes of the disease. Clinical outcome was correlated with TCR repertoire data, and overall and progression-free survival were found to be predicted by productive clonality independently of established prognosticators, including age at diagnosis. Results the study describes overall, beyond this receptor: Numerous Burkitt lymphoma patients were found to share several public clonotypes, a finding suggesting shared tumour neoantigen selection that is absent from diffuse large B-cell lymphoma.

The V end loses 4 bases and the J end loses 4 bases, and a stretch of 21 bases separates them. The germline V gene encodes CDR1 SGDLS and CDR2 YYNGEE. The cysteine opens and the phenylalanine closes a CDR3 of 17 amino acids. The read is trimmed to its CDR3 DNA, 51 bases read in frame from base 1. The chain is assembled from TRBV9 and TRBJ1-3; D gene: possibly TRBD1, on 5 matching bases. The specimen sequenced was tumor tissue. The receptor's source is a human donor with Burkitt lymphoma. This receptor carries the CDR3 CASSPRDGRNFGNTIYF. The nucleotide sequence reads as follows: TGTGCCAGCAGCCCCCGGGACGGAAGAAACTTCGGAAACACCATATATTTT.